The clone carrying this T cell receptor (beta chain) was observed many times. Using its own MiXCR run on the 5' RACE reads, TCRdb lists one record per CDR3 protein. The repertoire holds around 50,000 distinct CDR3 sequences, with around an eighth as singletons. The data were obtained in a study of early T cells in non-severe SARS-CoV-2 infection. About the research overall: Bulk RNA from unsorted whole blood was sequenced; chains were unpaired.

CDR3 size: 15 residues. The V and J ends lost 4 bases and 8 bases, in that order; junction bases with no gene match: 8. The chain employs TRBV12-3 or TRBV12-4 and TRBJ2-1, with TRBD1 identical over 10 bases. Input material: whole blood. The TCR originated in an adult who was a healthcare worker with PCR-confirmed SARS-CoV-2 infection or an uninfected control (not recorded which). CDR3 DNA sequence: TGTGCCAGCAGTTCCCGGGACAGGGGAAGGGATGAGCAGTTCTTC. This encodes CASSSRDRGRDEQFF.